The clone carrying this T cell receptor (beta chain) was observed a single time. This sample is drawn from a study of T cell changes during pregnancy in multiple sclerosis. This CDR3 is built from 14 residues. The J segment lost 7 bases and the V segment lost 3 bases, leaving 6 bases of the junction unmatched. CDR1 is LGHNA and CDR2 is YNFKEQ in the germline V gene. Measured with immunoSEQ multiplex PCR; TCRdb has only the in-frame clones, and not every one. The sample records 90,000 to 100,000 clones, roughly 93% being singletons. Sequences were derived from peripheral blood, sampled in the third trimester of pregnancy. The clonotype was recovered from a female donor with multiple sclerosis, enrolled in a pregnancy study. The chain joins TRBV4-2 to TRBJ1-2; 9 nucleotides line up with TRBD1. CDR3 residues: CASSQGQGLGGYTF. CDR3 coding DNA: TGTGCCAGCAGCCAGGGACAGGGTTTGGGTGGCTACACCTTC.